One and the same sample provided the 10 T cell receptor beta chains below, sequenced in a study of T cell responses to AZD1222 COVID-19 vaccine. Generated by immunoSEQ multiplex PCR, the TCRdb table keeps only in-frame clones and is missing some. The sample shows approximately 200,000 clones, 80% to 90% of them seen only once. The material sequenced was peripheral blood, taken on day 0 of AZD1222 vaccination. The receptors derive from an adult in good health.

The J gene is TRBJ1-1, the V gene TRBV5-4; no definite D call. Germline CDR1 SGHNT, CDR2 YYREEE (reference sequence). The germline V and J ends were trimmed by 1 base and 3 bases, with 13 bases remaining between them. The CDR3 is made up of 15 amino acids. CDR3 bases: TGTGCCAGCAGCTTGCCCTTTAGGGCGGACACTGAAGCTTTCTTT. It specifies CASSLPFRADTEAFF.

The rearrangement joins TRBV5-1 to TRBJ2-3; 16 bases match TRBD2. Germline loops: CDR1 SGHRS, CDR2 YFSETQ. The CDR3 runs 19 residues. Trimming cost V 2 bases and J 4 bases; bases outside gene matches: 10. CDR3 loop: CASSFPRRGTSGGADTQYF. In DNA form, the CDR3 reads TGCGCCAGCAGCTTCCCGCGGAGAGGGACTAGCGGGGGGGCAGATACGCAGTATTTT.

This chain links TRBV28 with TRBJ2-7; D possibly corresponds to TRBD2 (6 bases). The V gene's germline CDR1 is MDHEN and CDR2 SYDVKM. V lost 6 bases and J 7 bases, leaving 16 bases between the germline ends. CDR3 length equals 13 residues. CDR3 sequence: CASRNLPGVEQYF. CDR3 DNA sequence: TGTGCCAGCAGGAACCTGCCGGGGGTGGAGCAGTACTTC. The full variable domain, in which reference TRBV28 and TRBJ2-7 provide the parts outside the CDR3, is DVKVTQSSRYLVKRTGEKVFLECVQDMDHENMFWYRQDPGLGLRLIYFSYDVKMKEKGDIPEGYSVSREKKERFSLILESASTNQTSMYLCASRNLPGVEQYFGPGTRLTVT.

The chain employs TRBV2 and TRBJ2-7; TRBD2 is a possible D gene (7 bases). The CDR3 runs to 14 residues. The germline V gene has CDR1 SNHLY and CDR2 FYNNEI. Trimming took 4 bases from V and 0 from J, leaving 10 bases between them. The CDR3 spells CASSGGGLSYEQYF. The DNA of the CDR3 is TGTGCCAGCAGTGGGGGGGGCCTCTCCTACGAGCAGTACTTC.

The chain carries TRBV23-1 and TRBJ1-1, with D perhaps matching TRBD1 (6 bases). TRBV23-1 is assigned to the ORF class and has an uncertain function. V lost 4 bases, J lost 5 bases, and 17 bases lay in between. This CDR3 comprises 15 residues. The CDR3 sequence: CASSPTRGGGTEAFF. The CDR3 DNA is TGCGCCAGCAGTCCAACCAGGGGAGGAGGGACTGAAGCTTTCTTT.

The V call is TRBV19, the J call TRBJ2-5; no clear D gene. CDR1 and CDR2 (germline): LNHDA, SQIVND (reference sequence). V lost 3 bases and J 2 bases, leaving 13 bases between the germline ends. The CDR3 is 15 amino acids. The CDR3: CASSISHRTQETQYF. The CDR3 region has the DNA TGTGCCAGTAGTATCTCCCACAGAACGCAAGAGACCCAGTACTTC.

The chain links TRBV2 to TRBJ1-5, with 8 bases aligning to TRBD1. The V segment lost 10 bases and the J segment 5 bases; nucleotides outside the gene matches: 7. Germline V CDR1 and CDR2: SNHLY, FYNNEI. The CDR3 has 13 amino acids. CDR3 protein: CAIRQGRDQPQHF. The CDR3 nucleotides read TGTGCCATCAGACAGGGGCGGGATCAGCCCCAGCATTTT.

The chain combines TRBV2 with TRBJ2-7, with TRBD2 identical over 7 bases. The CDR3 is 12 residues long. The V segment lost 6 bases and the J segment 3 bases; nucleotides outside the gene matches: 2. The germline CDR1 and CDR2 sequences are SNHLY and FYNNEI. This CDR3 is CASRRTSYEQYF. CDR3 nucleotide sequence: TGTGCCAGCAGGAGGACTAGCTACGAGCAGTACTTC.

The rearrangement joins TRBV9 to TRBJ1-5, with D possibly being TRBD1 (5 bases). Germline V CDR1 and CDR2: SGDLS, YYNGEE. V was trimmed by 0 bases and J by 7 bases, leaving 11 bases between them. The CDR3 consists of 14 residues. CDR3 coding DNA: TGTGCCAGCAGCGTAGATGGGGGTTGGCAGCCCCAGCATTTT. It codes for CASSVDGGWQPQHF.

This rearrangement joins TRBV5-1 to TRBJ2-2; 7 bases map to TRBD1. V shed 4 bases and J 4 bases; nucleotides not matched to a gene: 16. The CDR3 length is 18 residues. The germline V gene has CDR1 SGHRS and CDR2 YFSETQ. This CDR3 is CASSPGTAPFFGTGELFF. In DNA, the CDR3 is TGCGCCAGCAGCCCCGGGACAGCCCCTTTCTTTGGCACCGGGGAGCTGTTTTTT. Combining the CDR3 with reference TRBV5-1 and TRBJ2-2 gives the whole variable domain KAGVTQTPRYLIKTRGQQVTLSCSPISGHRSVSWYQQTPGQGLQFLFEYFSETQRNKGNFPGRFSGRQFSNSRSEMNVSTLELGDSALYLCASSPGTAPFFGTGELFFGEGSRLTVL.